Listed here are 13 T cell receptor beta chains from one sample, sequenced in a study of control samples from healthy donors and cancer patients. Profiled with immunoSEQ multiplex PCR; TCRdb holds only in-frame clones, not every one. The profile covers approximately 71,000 clones, with nearly 90% appearing a single time and about a fifth taken by the ten largest. Sequencing input: PBMCs. These receptors all stem from a man aged 60-69 years with lung cancer.

This chain connects TRBV29-1 to TRBJ1-1; no definite D call. The CDR3 runs 14 residues. The V gene's germline CDR1 is SQVTM and CDR2 ANQGSEA. Trimming removed 2 bases from V and 1 base from J, with 11 bases in between. This chain's CDR3 is CSVERATGNTEAFF. CDR3 sequence (DNA): TGCAGCGTTGAAAGGGCGACGGGGAACACTGAAGCTTTCTTT.

The chain combines TRBV2 with TRBJ1-4; D unclear. The CDR3 contains 13 residues. Trimming took 7 bases from V and 8 from J, leaving 14 bases between them. Per germline, CDR1 SNHLY and CDR2 FYNNEI. The CDR3, as DNA: TGTGCCAGCACATTGGCCCGGCGGGAAAAACTGTTTTTT. It encodes CASTLARREKLFF.

In DNA form, the CDR3 reads TGTGCCAGCAGCGCCTCACAGGGTCCGGATGAGCAGTTCTTC. It translates to CASSASQGPDEQFF. The rearrangement joins TRBV9 to TRBJ2-1, with TRBD1 as a possible D gene (6 bases). The V end was cut by 3 bases, the J end by 8 bases, with 15 bases between. The CDR3 has 14 residues. Germline CDR1 SGDLS, CDR2 YYNGEE.

The chain is built from TRBV4-1 and TRBJ1-5; D gene unclear. The V end lost 3 bases, the J end lost 9 bases, and 12 bases lay between the germline ends. The germline gives CDR1 MGHRA, CDR2 YSYEKL. The CDR3 has 13 amino acids. CDR3 bases: TGCGCCAGCAGCCAGGCCGGCGATAGGCCCCAGCATTTT. Translation: CASSQAGDRPQHF.

The chain is built from TRBV6-5 and TRBJ2-3; unclear D gene. There are 15 residues in the CDR3. Germline-derived CDR1 and CDR2 are MNHEY and SVGAGI. The V end lost 2 bases, the J end lost 0 bases, and 9 bases lay between the germline ends. The CDR3 region is CASSYRVSSTDTQYF. CDR3 nucleotides: TGTGCCAGCAGTTACAGGGTCTCAAGCACAGATACGCAGTATTTT.

The chain couples TRBV6-5 to TRBJ2-2, with no clear D. The CDR3 runs to 11 residues. The V end was cut by 3 bases, the J end by 7 bases, with 3 bases between. Germline lookup yields CDR1 MNHEY and CDR2 SVGAGI. CDR3 in DNA: TGTGCCAGCAGTTATGTCGGGGAGCTGTTTTTT. It is translated as CASSYVGELFF.

V usage is TRBV7-2 and J usage is TRBJ2-2; D may be TRBD1 (5 bases). Per germline, CDR1 SGHTA and CDR2 FQGNSA. V lost 3 bases, J lost 5 bases, and 13 bases lay in between. The CDR3 extends over 15 amino acids. The CDR3 nucleotides are TGTGCCAGCAGCTTGGCCTCACAGGTTACCGGGGAGCTGTTTTTT. This encodes CASSLASQVTGELFF.

The chain joins TRBV4-1 to TRBJ2-4; D not certain. CDR1 is MGHRA, CDR2 YSYEKL, per germline. There are 13 residues in the CDR3. V lost 0 bases to trimming and J lost 5 bases, with 5 bases between them. The CDR3: CASSQDMENIQYF. The CDR3 bases are TGCGCCAGCAGCCAAGATATGGAAAACATTCAGTACTTC.

V and J are TRBV20-1 and TRBJ1-2; TRBD1 might be the D (6 bases). CDR3 length: 16 residues. Trimming removed 3 bases at V and 3 bases at J, with 20 bases between. Germline loops: CDR1 DFQATT, CDR2 SNEGSKA (reference sequence). CDR3 protein: CSASAGTSSKDYGYTF. The CDR3 DNA follows: TGCAGTGCTAGTGCCGGGACATCTTCTAAGGACTATGGCTACACCTTC.

The chain carries TRBV11-2 and TRBJ1-1, with a possible D match to TRBD1 (6 bases). Germline CDR1 reads SGHAT; CDR2 reads FQNNGV. The ends were cut back, 1 base at V and 5 bases at J, with 14 bases in the middle. The CDR3 loop spans 15 amino acids. The CDR3 bases are TGTGCCAGCAGCTTAGCTACAGGGAGAGGTACTGAAGCTTTCTTT. Translated: CASSLATGRGTEAFF.

This clone has only a few counts. This chain links TRBV7-2 with TRBJ1-5; a possible D gene is TRBD1 (6 bases). CDR1 is SGHTA and CDR2 is FQGNSA in the germline V gene. This CDR3 region has 14 residues. The ends were cut back, 3 bases at V and 4 bases at J, with 10 bases in the middle. CDR3 coding DNA: TGTGCCAGCAGCTTGCAGGGGCGGAATCAGCCCCAGCATTTT. Protein sequence: CASSLQGRNQPQHF.

V and J are TRBV18 and TRBJ1-1; TRBD1 might be the D (5 bases). Trimming removed 8 bases at V and 3 bases at J, with 19 bases between. Germline-derived CDR1 and CDR2 are KGHSH and LQKENI. The CDR3 runs 15 residues. The CDR3 nucleotides read TGTGCCAGCGCAAGATCAGGGACTGCCGACACTGAAGCTTTCTTT. Translated: CASARSGTADTEAFF. Full variable domain (missing parts from reference TRBV18 and TRBJ1-1): NAGVMQNPRHLVRRRGQEARLRCSPMKGHSHVYWYRQLPEEGLKFMVYLQKENIIDESGMPKERFSAEFPKEGPSILRIQQVVRGDSAAYFCASARSGTADTEAFFGQGTRLTVV.

This sequence joins TRBV9 and TRBJ2-3, with D uncertain. Trimming took off 1 base at V and 2 bases at J, with 8 bases between the two ends. Germline CDR1 and CDR2: SGDLS and YYNGEE. The CDR3 consists of 14 residues. The chain's CDR3 is CASSVTPDTDTQYF. For the CDR3, the DNA is TGTGCCAGCAGCGTAACCCCAGACACAGATACGCAGTATTTT.